Included here is one TCR beta chain sequence, with context. Data came from immunoSEQ multiplex PCR; TCRdb stores just in-frame clones and leaves some out. The sample includes more than 30,000 clones, around 90% of them seen just once. Germline CDR1 LNHDA, CDR2 SQIVND (reference sequence). V lost 7 bases to trimming and J lost 8 bases; unmatched junction nucleotides: 13. This CDR3 is built from 15 residues. These data belong to a study of T cells in localized non-small cell lung cancer. The chain uses TRBV19 and TRBJ2-2; 7 bases align to TRBD1. The sequencing here drew on peripheral blood mononuclear cells, taken before any cancer treatment. The sequence was collected from a woman aged 35 to 75 with stage III lung adenocarcinoma. CDR3 residues: CASTNPRQGPGELFF. CDR3 DNA: TGTGCCAGTACCAATCCGCGACAGGGCCCAGGGGAGCTGTTTTTT.